These 32 T cell receptor beta chains originate from one sample sequenced in a study of blood T cell repertoires in COVID-19. The table came from immunoSEQ multiplex PCR; TCRdb's copy has only in-frame clones and leaves some out. The sample has a few hundred thousand clones, around 85% seen once. The sample taken for sequencing was peripheral blood. These receptor sequences come from a woman between 25 and 40 years old who had recovered from COVID-19.

This sequence joins TRBV5-5 and TRBJ1-1; D possibly corresponds to TRBD1 (5 bases). Germline V gene sequence: CDR1 SGHKS, CDR2 YYEKEE (reference sequence). V was pared by 0 bases and J by 0 bases, with 9 bases between. The length of the CDR3 is 15 residues. DNA of the CDR3: TGTGCCAGCAGCTTGGTTGACAGCATGAACACTGAAGCTTTCTTT. Translated, it gives CASSLVDSMNTEAFF. Supplemented by reference TRBV5-5 and TRBJ1-1, the full variable domain reads DAGVTQSPTHLIKTRGQQVTLRCSPISGHKSVSWYQQVLGQGPQFIFQYYEKEERGRGNFPDRFSARQFPNYSSELNVNALLLGDSALYLCASSLVDSMNTEAFFGQGTRLTVV.

About this clone: The junction differs from germline at one of its ends, possibly a read error. The V call is TRBV28, the J call TRBJ2-7, with D possibly matching TRBD2 (6 bases). The CDR3 loop spans 13 amino acids. CDR1 and CDR2 from the germline V gene are MDHEN and SYDVKM. CDR3 region: CASLSTSSNEQYF. CDR3 DNA sequence: TGTGCCAGCCTTTCTACTAGCTCCAACGAGCAGTACTTC.

The V gene is TRBV28, the J gene TRBJ2-1; the D gene is possibly TRBD2 (7 bases). V lost 6 bases and J lost 3, with 15 bases in between. The CDR3 has 15 amino acids. Germline CDR1 and CDR2: MDHEN and SYDVKM. This CDR3 is CASSRPGGGYNEQFF. CDR3 nucleotides: TGTGCCAGCAGCCGTCCGGGGGGCGGCTACAATGAGCAGTTCTTC.

The rearrangement joins TRBV5-1 to TRBJ2-3, with D perhaps matching TRBD2 (6 bases). The CDR3 is made up of 18 amino acids. V gave up 0 bases and J gave up 1 base, with 18 bases separating them. Germline V CDR1 and CDR2: SGHRS, YFSETQ. In DNA, the CDR3 is TGCGCCAGCAGCTTGGAACGCGGGCGGGGTGAAGGCACAGATACGCAGTATTTT. It yields the protein CASSLERGRGEGTDTQYF.

The genes are TRBV19 and TRBJ2-3; D gene ambiguous. V was trimmed by 8 bases and J by 0 bases, leaving 15 bases between them. Germline V gene sequence: CDR1 LNHDA, CDR2 SQIVND (reference sequence). The CDR3 covers 15 residues. In DNA, the CDR3 is TGTGCCAGTTTTCCGACTGGCGGTAGCACAGATACGCAGTATTTT. Protein: CASFPTGGSTDTQYF.

This clone was observed once. The rearrangement joins TRBV11-2 to TRBJ2-5, with 12 bases that match TRBD2. The CDR3 spans 15 residues. Germline V gene lookup returns CDR1 SGHAT and CDR2 FQNNGV. Trimming removed 4 bases from V and 5 bases from J; junction bases left unmatched: 5. The CDR3: CASSWTSGTGETQYF. DNA for the CDR3: TGTGCCAGCAGCTGGACTAGCGGGACAGGGGAGACCCAGTACTTC.

The J gene is TRBJ1-1, the V gene TRBV27; 9 bases match TRBD1. V shed 7 bases and J 5 bases; nucleotides not matched to a gene: 11. Germline V lookup: CDR1 MNHEY, CDR2 SMNVEV (reference sequence). The CDR3 contains 15 residues. In DNA, the CDR3 is TGTGCCAGCACCCGAGGACAGGGGAGGAGGACTGAAGCTTTCTTT. This encodes CASTRGQGRRTEAFF.

The rearrangement links TRBV7-9 to TRBJ1-1; the match to TRBD1 covers 8 bases. CDR3 size: 12 residues. Per germline, CDR1 SEHNR and CDR2 FQNEAQ (reference sequence). Germline trimming cut 4 bases from V and 10 bases from J; bases unmatched to any gene: 5. The CDR3 sequence is CASSSGQGGAFF. CDR3 coding DNA: TGTGCCAGCAGCTCCGGACAGGGCGGAGCTTTCTTT.

This clone was counted only a few times. The chain recombines TRBV19 with TRBJ1-3; maybe TRBD1 (5 bases). V lost 7 bases and J 3 bases, leaving 16 bases between the germline ends. CDR1 and CDR2 from the germline V gene are LNHDA and SQIVND (reference sequence). CDR3 length: 15 residues. The CDR3 loop reads CASTTSGLIGNTIYF. CDR3 DNA sequence: TGTGCCAGTACCACCTCGGGACTCATTGGAAACACCATATATTTT.

V usage is TRBV7-2 and J usage is TRBJ1-6; D not resolved. The V end lost 4 bases, the J end lost 11 bases, and 12 bases lay between the germline ends. CDR1 and CDR2 (germline): SGHTA, FQGNSA. The CDR3 sequence is 13 residues long. The CDR3: CASSSAHQAPLHF. CDR3 sequence (DNA): TGTGCCAGCAGCTCAGCACACCAAGCACCCCTCCACTTT.

The chain uses TRBV4-3 and TRBJ2-7; possibly TRBD2 for D (5 bases). V lost 0 bases and J 0 bases, leaving 9 bases between the germline ends. Germline lookup yields CDR1 LGHNA and CDR2 YSLEER. This CDR3 has 15 amino acids. CDR3 sequence (DNA): TGCGCCAGCAGCCAAGATCCTGGACTCTCCTACGAGCAGTACTTC. It is translated as CASSQDPGLSYEQYF.

The rearrangement joins TRBV28 to TRBJ2-2; perhaps TRBD1 as D (8 bases). Germline V gives CDR1 MDHEN, CDR2 SYDVKM. Trimming cost V 5 bases and J 5 bases, with 12 bases left between them. The CDR3 is 14 residues long. Written as DNA, the CDR3 is TGTGCCAGCAGTACACAGGGGGGGACCGGGGAGCTGTTTTTT. It is translated as CASSTQGGTGELFF.

The chain couples TRBV6-5 to TRBJ2-1, with TRBD2 identical over 12 bases. J was trimmed by 10 bases and V by 10 bases; bases with no gene match: 11. Germline-derived CDR1 and CDR2 are MNHEY and SVGAGI. The CDR3 is 14 residues long. In DNA, the CDR3 is TGTGCCACCAGACTAGCGGGAGAGGAAGGGGAGCAGTTCTTC. Its translation: CATRLAGEEGEQFF.

The V and J genes are TRBV11-2 and TRBJ1-1, with D possibly TRBD1 on 5 matching bases. This CDR3 is 14 amino acids long. Deletions cut 1 base from V and 8 bases from J, with 14 bases between. Germline CDR1 is SGHAT and CDR2 is FQNNGV. Here the CDR3 DNA reads TGTGCCAGCAGCTTAGCGGGCAGGGCGCAGGAAGCTTTCTTT. Translation gives CASSLAGRAQEAFF.

The chain carries TRBV5-1 and TRBJ2-1; TRBD1 is a possible D gene (6 bases). CDR3 length: 17 amino acids. V was shortened by 4 bases and J by 0 bases, with 17 bases between the two germline ends. CDR1 and CDR2 from the germline V gene are SGHRS and YFSETQ. CDR3 region: CASSDSGQSYSYNEQFF. The CDR3 region has the DNA TGCGCCAGCAGCGATTCAGGACAGTCCTACTCCTACAATGAGCAGTTCTTC.

The chain links TRBV27 to TRBJ1-1; tentatively, D is TRBD1 (6 bases). Germline-derived CDR1 and CDR2 are MNHEY and SMNVEV (reference sequence). Trimming left V 7 bases short and J 4 bases short, with 13 bases between. The CDR3 contains 13 residues. Here the CDR3 reads CASMARGATEAFF. DNA for the CDR3: TGTGCCAGCATGGCCCGGGGGGCCACTGAAGCTTTCTTT.

This clone was seen just once. V usage is TRBV5-6 and J usage is TRBJ2-7; 7 nucleotides align to TRBD2. The CDR3 covers 14 residues. Germline V gene lookup returns CDR1 SGHDT and CDR2 YYEEEE. With V trimmed by 3 bases and J by 5 bases, 8 bases remained unmatched. CDR3 coding DNA: TGTGCCAGCAGCTCGCAAACGGGGACTAACGAGCAGTACTTC. Its translation is CASSSQTGTNEQYF.

Written as DNA, the CDR3 is TGTGCCAGTAAAGTAATGGCGGCAGGGAACAACTATGGCTACACCTTC. It is translated as CASKVMAAGNNYGYTF. V and J are TRBV19 and TRBJ1-2, with TRBD1 as a possible D gene (5 bases). Trimming shortened V by 7 bases and J by 2 bases, and 20 bases separated the two germline ends. The CDR3 sequence is 16 residues long. Germline V gene lookup returns CDR1 LNHDA and CDR2 SQIVND (reference sequence). The full variable domain, its missing parts supplied by reference TRBV19 and TRBJ1-2, is DGGITQSPKYLFRKEGQNVTLSCEQNLNHDAMYWYRQDPGQGLRLIYYSQIVNDFQKGDIAEGYSVSREKKESFPLTVTSAQKNPTAFYLCASKVMAAGNNYGYTFGSGTRLTVV.

V usage is TRBV5-4 and J usage is TRBJ2-1, with TRBD2 matching 13 bases. With 4 bases clipped from V and 10 bases from J, the junction kept 8 bases outside the gene matches. CDR1 SGHNT and CDR2 YYREEE come from the germline V gene (reference sequence). The CDR3 length is 15 residues. The CDR3 loop reads CASSHTSGREIEQFF. The CDR3, as DNA: TGTGCCAGCAGCCATACTAGCGGGAGGGAAATAGAGCAGTTCTTC.

The rearrangement joins TRBV27 to TRBJ1-2; D possibly corresponds to TRBD1 (6 bases). Trimming removed 5 bases at V and 3 bases at J, with 16 bases between. Germline CDR1 reads MNHEY; CDR2 reads SMNVEV (reference sequence). The CDR3 spans 15 residues. The chain's CDR3 is CASSPPHRDDYGYTF. The CDR3 bases are TGTGCCAGCAGTCCTCCCCACAGGGACGACTATGGCTACACCTTC.

This clone was recorded only once. The J gene is TRBJ2-1, the V gene TRBV9; tentative D call: TRBD1 (6 bases). The germline V gene has CDR1 SGDLS and CDR2 YYNGEE. The CDR3 sequence is 14 residues long. With 4 bases removed from V and 6 bases from J, the gap between germline ends came to 14 bases. The CDR3 DNA reads as TGTGCCAGCAGCCGTACAGGGTTCAGCAATGAGCAGTTCTTC. Its protein is CASSRTGFSNEQFF.

This chain uses TRBV6-5 with TRBJ2-2; 10 positions match TRBD1. Germline V CDR1 and CDR2: MNHEY, SVGAGI. The junction had 5 bases not matched to a gene; V was cut back by 6 bases and J by 4 bases. The CDR3 totals 15 residues. The CDR3 spells CASSRDRGPTGELFF. The CDR3 DNA reads as TGTGCCAGCAGCAGGGACAGGGGCCCCACCGGGGAGCTGTTTTTT.

The V and J genes are TRBV28 and TRBJ2-7, with 10 bases lining up with TRBD1. This CDR3 contains 14 residues. The J segment lost 6 bases and the V segment lost 8 bases, leaving 10 bases of the junction unmatched. Per germline, CDR1 MDHEN and CDR2 SYDVKM. The DNA for the CDR3 is TGTGCCAGCGTCCCGTCCGGGACAGGGGCCGAGCAGTACTTC. Residues: CASVPSGTGAEQYF.

This chain uses TRBV9 with TRBJ1-2; 12 bases are shared with TRBD1. CDR1 and CDR2 from the germline V gene are SGDLS and YYNGEE. The CDR3 runs 15 residues. Unmatched junction bases numbered 3, after V lost 3 bases and J lost 3 bases. The CDR3: CASSAGDRGHYGYTF. In nucleotides, the CDR3 is TGTGCCAGCAGCGCAGGGGACAGGGGGCACTATGGCTACACCTTC.

The V call is TRBV6-5, the J call TRBJ2-1; D possibly corresponds to TRBD1 (6 bases). Trimming took off 7 bases at V and 6 bases at J, with 13 bases between the two ends. The CDR3 runs 13 residues. CDR1 MNHEY and CDR2 SVGAGI come from the germline V gene. The CDR3 DNA follows: TGTGCCAGCATGGGTACAGGGAGCAATGAGCAGTTCTTC. It encodes CASMGTGSNEQFF.

The rearrangement uses TRBV5-1 and TRBJ2-1; 7 bases are shared with TRBD2. Germline lookup yields CDR1 SGHRS and CDR2 YFSETQ. Trimming removed 4 bases from V and 0 bases from J; junction bases left unmatched: 7. This CDR3 spans 16 amino acids. The CDR3 region has the DNA TGCGCCAGCAGCCCCTCTGGCGGGAGCTCCTACAATGAGCAGTTCTTC. Protein sequence: CASSPSGGSSYNEQFF.

CDR3 DNA sequence: TGTGCCAGCAGCAGGGACAGGACCACAACTAATGAAAAACTGTTTTTT. It is translated as CASSRDRTTTNEKLFF. The rearrangement uses TRBV7-9 and TRBJ1-4; 8 bases align to TRBD1. The junction had 5 bases not matched to a gene; V was cut back by 5 bases and J by 0 bases. The CDR3 is made up of 16 amino acids. Germline V gene lookup returns CDR1 SEHNR and CDR2 FQNEAQ (reference sequence). The complete variable domain, with remaining parts taken from reference TRBV7-9 and TRBJ1-4, reads DTGVSQNPRHKITKRGQNVTFRCDPISEHNRLYWYRQTLGQGPEFLTYFQNEAQLEKSRLLSDRFSAERPKGSFSTLEIQRTEQGDSAMYLCASSRDRTTTNEKLFFGSGTQLSVL.

The V gene is TRBV19, the J gene TRBJ1-2; a possible D gene is TRBD1 (5 bases). CDR1 and CDR2 (germline): LNHDA, SQIVND (reference sequence). The ends were cut back, 5 bases at V and 7 bases at J, with 23 bases in the middle. The CDR3 has 16 amino acids. CDR3 protein: CASSLTSGSLGGGYTF. As DNA, the CDR3 is TGTGCCAGTAGTCTTACCTCAGGGTCTCTAGGTGGTGGCTACACCTTC.

This clone was picked up a small number of times. This rearrangement joins TRBV3-1 (or the pseudogene TRBV3-2) to TRBJ2-7, with D tentatively TRBD2 (5 bases). The CDR3 has 15 amino acids. V shed 2 bases and J shed 5 bases, with 16 bases lying between them. Looked up from germline, CDR1 is LGHDT and CDR2 is YNNKEL (reference sequence). CDR3 region: CASSQRGSISNEQYF. The DNA of the CDR3 is TGTGCCAGCAGCCAACGCGGGTCGATTTCCAACGAGCAGTACTTC.

The chain joins TRBV6-2 or TRBV6-3 to TRBJ1-1; D perhaps matches TRBD1 (5 bases). Germline values: CDR1 MNHEY, CDR2 SVGEGT. This CDR3 is 15 amino acids long. Trimming removed 1 base at V and 3 bases at J, with 12 bases between. CDR3 amino acids: CASSYFGGPDTEAFF. CDR3 nucleotide sequence: TGTGCCAGCAGTTACTTCGGGGGTCCGGACACTGAAGCTTTCTTT.

The V and J genes are TRBV2 and TRBJ2-7, with a possible D match to TRBD2 (6 bases). This CDR3 comprises 13 residues. Per the germline V gene, CDR1 is SNHLY and CDR2 is FYNNEI. V lost 4 bases to trimming and J lost 2 bases, with 9 bases between them. The chain's CDR3 is CASSGGETYEQYF. DNA of the CDR3: TGTGCCAGCAGTGGCGGGGAAACCTACGAGCAGTACTTC. The full variable domain, its missing parts supplied by reference TRBV2 and TRBJ2-7, is EPEVTQTPSHQVTQMGQEVILRCVPISNHLYFYWYRQILGQKVEFLVSFYNNEISEKSEIFDDQFSVERPDGSNFTLKIRSTKLEDSAMYFCASSGGETYEQYFGPGTRLTVT.

The rearrangement links TRBV5-4 to TRBJ2-1; D is undetermined. The ends were cut back, 4 bases at V and 4 bases at J, with 15 bases in the middle. This CDR3 contains 15 residues. CDR1 is SGHNT and CDR2 is YYREEE in the germline V gene (reference sequence). The CDR3: CASSPGPSEYNEQFF. CDR3 coding DNA: TGTGCCAGCAGCCCCGGTCCAAGCGAATACAATGAGCAGTTCTTC.